These 2 T cell receptor beta chains were sequenced from one sample in a study of follicular helper T cells after annual influenza vaccination. Stated time point: 2015-2016 season, 7 days after influenza vaccination. This table comes from immunoSEQ multiplex PCR, and its TCRdb copy is limited to in-frame clones, with some not included. Of around 7,000 clones listed, roughly 82% are singletons. Material: CXCR5- memory CD4+ T cells sorted from blood, obtained 7 days after influenza vaccination. These TCRs come from an adult who received the influenza vaccine.

V is TRBV7-2 and J is TRBJ2-1, with 13 bases fitting TRBD2. Trimming at V came to 1 base and at J to 10 bases, leaving 7 bases not matched to a gene. CDR1 SGHTA and CDR2 FQGNSA come from the germline V gene. The CDR3 is made up of 16 amino acids. The CDR3 region is CASSLGGTSGNLEQFF. CDR3 coding DNA: TGTGCCAGCAGCTTAGGGGGGACTAGCGGGAATCTCGAGCAGTTCTTC.

The count of this clone is one. V and J are TRBV7-2 and TRBJ1-2; a possible D gene is TRBD1 (5 bases). The ends were cut back, 3 bases at V and 8 bases at J, with 13 bases in the middle. This CDR3 is built from 13 residues. Germline lookup yields CDR1 SGHTA and CDR2 FQGNSA. The CDR3 sequence is CASSLGGGQGYTF. CDR3 bases: TGTGCCAGCAGCTTGGGGGGAGGTCAAGGCTACACCTTC.